The T cell receptor (beta chain) under discussion was sequenced for a study of patients and donors after allogeneic stem cell transplantation. MiXCR, run by TCRdb on the RT-PCR reads, gives a single entry per CDR3 protein. The sample records over 150,000 distinct CDR3 sequences, 41% being singletons. V was clipped by 4 bases and J by 0 bases, with 9 bases between them. The CDR3 has 14 residues. This clonotype was detected a few times. This rearrangement joins TRBV12-3 or TRBV12-4 to TRBJ1-1; tentative D call: TRBD1 (5 bases). Sequenced material: blood, either unsorted or a sorted T cell fraction (not recorded which). The receptor was derived from a human donor who was either an allogeneic HSCT recipient or a stem cell or donor lymphocyte infusion donor (not recorded which). It is not recorded whose cells these are; they may come from a transplant donor. The CDR3 protein is CASSSRALNTEAFF. CDR3 sequence (DNA): TGTGCCAGCAGTTCCAGGGCCCTGAACACTGAAGCTTTCTTT.